The 15 T cell receptor beta chains reported below all come from one sample, sequenced in a study of cytomegalovirus exposure and HLA in healthy donors. PCR used 60 Vbeta primers and 13 Jbeta primers. The protocol was immunoSEQ multiplex PCR, while the TCRdb copy is restricted to in-frame clones and leaves out a portion. Its clone listing holds roughly 150,000 clones. Sequenced input: PBMCs. These receptors came from a woman aged 45 to 65 in good health and CMV-seronegative.

The chain combines TRBV18 with TRBJ2-1, with 12 bases aligning to TRBD2. CDR1 and CDR2 from the germline V gene are KGHSH and LQKENI. The CDR3 spans 16 residues. V lost 3 bases and J lost 7; bases outside the gene matches: 7. Here the CDR3 reads CASSPQGTSGPNEQFF. Here the CDR3 DNA reads TGTGCCAGCTCACCCCAGGGGACTAGCGGGCCTAATGAGCAGTTCTTC.

The rearrangement uses TRBV7-6 and TRBJ2-3; 9 bases are a match to TRBD1. The CDR3 totals 14 residues. Per the germline V gene, CDR1 is SGHVS and CDR2 is FNYEAQ. The J segment lost 6 bases and the V segment lost 3 bases, leaving 4 bases of the junction unmatched. The CDR3: CASSFSGQGDTQYF. DNA for the CDR3: TGTGCCAGCAGCTTCTCAGGACAGGGGGATACGCAGTATTTT.

J is TRBJ2-1 and V is TRBV4-2, with TRBD2 identical over 7 bases. Per the germline V gene, CDR1 is LGHNA and CDR2 is YNFKEQ. The CDR3 consists of 12 residues. V shed 8 bases, J shed 6 bases, and the junction held 4 bases outside the gene matches. As DNA, the CDR3 is TGTGCCAGCTCGTGGGGGGGCAATGAGCAGTTCTTC. Translating gives CASSWGGNEQFF.

The V and J genes are TRBV5-1 and TRBJ1-2; 7 bases align to TRBD1. This CDR3 is 12 amino acids long. The germline V gene encodes CDR1 SGHRS and CDR2 YFSETQ. The junction had 7 bases not matched to a gene; V was cut back by 4 bases and J by 10 bases. CDR3 region: CASSPTGSAYTF. DNA of the CDR3: TGCGCCAGCAGCCCGACAGGGAGTGCCTACACCTTC.

The genes are TRBV7-2 and TRBJ1-2; possible D gene TRBD1, 6 bases. Trimming removed 5 bases at V and 8 bases at J, with 24 bases between. The CDR3 extends over 16 amino acids. The germline V gene has CDR1 SGHTA and CDR2 FQGNSA. In DNA, the CDR3 is TGTGCCAGCAGCCCACTGACAGGTCTGGGGCCAGGGGGCTACACCTTC. The encoded protein is CASSPLTGLGPGGYTF.

V usage is TRBV27 and J usage is TRBJ2-1; 13 bases align to TRBD2. The CDR3 totals 16 residues. V lost 1 base and J lost 7; bases outside the gene matches: 4. The germline V gene encodes CDR1 MNHEY and CDR2 SMNVEV (reference sequence). The CDR3 reads CASSLFWTSGRNEQFF. CDR3 nucleotide sequence: TGTGCCAGCAGTTTATTTTGGACTAGCGGGAGAAATGAGCAGTTCTTC.

The chain employs TRBV19 and TRBJ2-1; D is perhaps TRBD1 (5 bases). V was pared by 0 bases and J by 7 bases, with 10 bases between. From germline, CDR1 is LNHDA and CDR2 SQIVND (reference sequence). The CDR3 is 14 amino acids. Here the CDR3 reads CASSIDRDRNEQFF. CDR3 bases: TGTGCCAGTAGTATAGACAGGGATCGGAATGAGCAGTTCTTC.

The chain has TRBV28 and TRBJ2-1; 8 bases line up with TRBD1. Germline assignment: CDR1 MDHEN and CDR2 SYDVKM. After removal of 9 bases from V and 8 bases from J, the junction contained 9 bases not matched to a gene. The CDR3 has 13 amino acids. The CDR3 here is CASEAGGKDEQFF. CDR3 DNA sequence: TGTGCCAGTGAGGCAGGGGGCAAGGATGAGCAGTTCTTC.

The genes are TRBV27 and TRBJ2-7; TRBD2 matches 7 bases. This CDR3 has 14 amino acids. The V gene end was trimmed by 2 bases and the J gene end by 4 bases; junction bases not matched to a gene: 5. Germline lookup yields CDR1 MNHEY and CDR2 SMNVEV (reference sequence). CDR3 residues: CASSLPGRRYEQYF. The DNA for the CDR3 is TGTGCCAGCAGTTTACCCGGGAGGCGGTACGAGCAGTACTTC.

V usage is TRBV6-5 and J usage is TRBJ1-6; a possible D gene is TRBD1 (5 bases). Germline lookup yields CDR1 MNHEY and CDR2 SVGAGI. This CDR3 contains 15 residues. V lost 6 bases and J lost 10, with 19 bases in between. CDR3 sequence: CASSMKSTVHSPLHF. The CDR3 DNA reads TGTGCCAGCAGCATGAAATCGACAGTACACTCACCCCTCCACTTT.

The chain joins TRBV9 to TRBJ1-1; D is possibly TRBD1 (5 bases). V gave up 2 bases and J gave up 2 bases, with 10 bases separating them. Germline-derived CDR1 and CDR2 are SGDLS and YYNGEE. The CDR3 sequence is 14 residues long. The CDR3 bases are TGTGCCAGCAGCGTTACAGGCCTCAACACTGAAGCTTTCTTT. It yields the protein CASSVTGLNTEAFF. The whole variable domain, remainder taken from reference TRBV9 and TRBJ1-1, is DSGVTQTPKHLITATGQRVTLRCSPRSGDLSVYWYQQSLDQGLQFLIQYYNGEERAKGNILERFSAQQFPDLHSELNLSSLELGDSALYFCASSVTGLNTEAFFGQGTRLTVV.

The chain links TRBV28 to TRBJ1-1, with unresolved D. Trimming cost V 7 bases and J 7 bases, with 7 bases left between them. Germline V CDR1 and CDR2: MDHEN, SYDVKM. This CDR3 region has 10 residues. CDR3 DNA: TGTGCCAGCACCAGAGGTGAAGCTTTCTTT. Translation: CASTRGEAFF. Complete variable domain (other parts from reference TRBV28 and TRBJ1-1): DVKVTQSSRYLVKRTGEKVFLECVQDMDHENMFWYRQDPGLGLRLIYFSYDVKMKEKGDIPEGYSVSREKKERFSLILESASTNQTSMYLCASTRGEAFFGQGTRLTVV.

V usage is TRBV27 and J usage is TRBJ2-7; maybe TRBD1 (6 bases). CDR3 size: 14 residues. The V end lost 3 bases, the J end lost 1 base, and 10 bases lay between the germline ends. CDR1 is MNHEY, CDR2 SMNVEV, per germline (reference sequence). CDR3 amino acids: CASSLQGWSYEQYF. DNA of the CDR3: TGTGCCAGCAGTTTGCAGGGGTGGTCCTACGAGCAGTACTTC.

This rearrangement joins TRBV19 to TRBJ1-2; 7 bases are shared with TRBD1. The CDR3 has 11 residues. In germline, CDR1 is LNHDA, CDR2 SQIVND (reference sequence). Trimming cost V 6 bases and J 8 bases; bases outside gene matches: 3. The CDR3 coding sequence is TGTGCCAGTAGGCGGGACAGCGGCTACACCTTC. Its translation: CASRRDSGYTF. Supplemented by reference TRBV19 and TRBJ1-2, the full variable domain reads DGGITQSPKYLFRKEGQNVTLSCEQNLNHDAMYWYRQDPGQGLRLIYYSQIVNDFQKGDIAEGYSVSREKKESFPLTVTSAQKNPTAFYLCASRRDSGYTFGSGTRLTVV.

The chain employs TRBV7-2 and TRBJ2-7; 7 bases agree with TRBD2. The germline gives CDR1 SGHTA, CDR2 FQGNSA. J lost 5 bases, V lost 3 bases, and 4 bases had no gene match. The CDR3 has 13 amino acids. The CDR3, as DNA: TGTGCCAGCAGCTTCGGACTAGACCACGAGCAGTACTTC. This encodes CASSFGLDHEQYF.